This entry lists 9 T cell receptor beta chains sequenced from one sample in a study of blood T cell repertoires in COVID-19. Libraries were prepared by immunoSEQ multiplex PCR; TCRdb keeps only in-frame clonotypes and omits some of them. Of about 240,000 clones in the sample, about 81% were seen once. The material sequenced was peripheral blood. These receptors originate from a woman aged 55-70 years with active or convalescent COVID-19.

In DNA, the CDR3 is TGCGCCAGCAGCTTGTCCGGGGGGCCCAACACTGAAGCTTTCTTT. This translates into CASSLSGGPNTEAFF. This chain connects TRBV5-1 to TRBJ1-1; D might be TRBD1 (6 bases). The CDR3 is made up of 15 amino acids. V was cut by 1 base and J by 2 bases, with 12 bases left in between. Germline V gene data show CDR1 as SGHRS and CDR2 as YFSETQ.

In its sample, this clone was seen a few times. The chain links TRBV7-9 to TRBJ2-1; tentatively, D is TRBD2 (5 bases). The CDR3 sequence is 14 residues long. V was shortened by 5 bases and J by 6 bases, with 14 bases between the two germline ends. Germline lookup yields CDR1 SEHNR and CDR2 FQNEAQ (reference sequence). Written as DNA, the CDR3 is TGTGCCAGCAGCCCCCCCCCGGGGTTCAATGAGCAGTTCTTC. Residues: CASSPPPGFNEQFF.

The chain has TRBV5-1 and TRBJ2-2; possibly TRBD1 for D (6 bases). The CDR3 runs 14 residues. Trimming cost V 5 bases and J 5 bases, with 13 bases left between them. Germline V lookup: CDR1 SGHRS, CDR2 YFSETQ. The CDR3 DNA follows: TGCGCCAGCAGGGACAGTGTTCCGACCGGGGAGCTGTTTTTT. The encoded protein is CASRDSVPTGELFF. Complete variable domain (other parts from reference TRBV5-1 and TRBJ2-2): KAGVTQTPRYLIKTRGQQVTLSCSPISGHRSVSWYQQTPGQGLQFLFEYFSETQRNKGNFPGRFSGRQFSNSRSEMNVSTLELGDSALYLCASRDSVPTGELFFGEGSRLTVL.

The chain couples TRBV6-5 to TRBJ2-3, with D maybe TRBD2 (5 bases). Looked up from germline, CDR1 is MNHEY and CDR2 is SVGAGI. V lost 7 bases and J 0 bases, leaving 8 bases between the germline ends. The CDR3 contains 13 residues. The CDR3 DNA follows: TGTGCCAGCATTCGGGAAAGCACAGATACGCAGTATTTT. Amino acid sequence: CASIRESTDTQYF.

This clone was seen a single time. The chain is built from TRBV19 and TRBJ1-2, with D possibly TRBD1 on 5 matching bases. The V gene's germline CDR1 is LNHDA and CDR2 SQIVND (reference sequence). This CDR3 is 13 amino acids long. V lost 5 bases to trimming and J lost 3 bases, with 10 bases between them. CDR3 DNA sequence: TGTGCCAGTAGTCCAGGGCTAGACTATGGCTACACCTTC. Translating gives CASSPGLDYGYTF.

This chain uses TRBV9 with TRBJ1-3, with a tentative D call TRBD1 (5 bases). Germline V gene lookup returns CDR1 SGDLS and CDR2 YYNGEE. The length of the CDR3 is 16 residues. V was clipped by 3 bases and J by 0 bases, with 13 bases between them. The CDR3 region has the DNA TGTGCCAGCAGCGGCACTGACAGTAGCTCTGGAAACACCATATATTTT. Protein product: CASSGTDSSSGNTIYF. The variable domain in full, completed from reference TRBV9 and TRBJ1-3, reads DSGVTQTPKHLITATGQRVTLRCSPRSGDLSVYWYQQSLDQGLQFLIQYYNGEERAKGNILERFSAQQFPDLHSELNLSSLELGDSALYFCASSGTDSSSGNTIYFGEGSWLTVV.

This chain links TRBV5-1 with TRBJ2-7; 10 nucleotides match TRBD2. CDR3 length: 14 amino acids. Trimming at V came to 2 bases and at J to 7 bases, leaving 6 bases not matched to a gene. Germline CDR1 and CDR2: SGHRS and YFSETQ. This CDR3 reads CASSFRLAGEEQYF. The CDR3 region has the DNA TGCGCCAGCAGCTTCCGTCTAGCGGGGGAAGAGCAGTACTTC.

This clone was recorded once. V usage is TRBV7-8 and J usage is TRBJ2-1, with 11 positions matching TRBD2. The trim removed 5 bases at V and 7 bases at J, leaving 7 bases unmatched. CDR1 is SGHVS, CDR2 FQNEAQ, per germline. The CDR3 is 15 amino acids. CDR3 sequence reads: CASSKTSGGGNEQFF. CDR3 nucleotide sequence: TGTGCCAGCAGCAAAACTAGCGGGGGCGGGAATGAGCAGTTCTTC. Full variable domain (rest looked up from reference TRBV7-8 and TRBJ2-1): GAGVSQSPRYKVAKRGQDVALRCDPISGHVSLFWYQQALGQGPEFLTYFQNEAQLDKSGLPSDRFFAERPEGSVSTLKIQRTQQEDSAVYLCASSKTSGGGNEQFFGPGTRLTVL.

V and J are TRBV28 and TRBJ1-6; 7 nucleotides match TRBD1. The V segment lost 2 bases and the J segment 14 bases; nucleotides outside the gene matches: 12. This CDR3 has 15 residues. Germline V lookup: CDR1 MDHEN, CDR2 SYDVKM. CDR3 region: CASSLDTGALLSLHF. CDR3 sequence (DNA): TGTGCCAGCAGTTTAGATACAGGGGCCTTGTTGTCCCTCCACTTT.